These T cell receptor beta chains were read from a single sample in a study of blood T cell repertoires in COVID-19. Generated by immunoSEQ multiplex PCR, the TCRdb table keeps only in-frame clones and is missing some. The sample yields about 380,000 clones, around 90% seen once. Sequencing was done on a sample of PBMCs or T cells enriched from blood (not recorded which). The source of these receptors is a young woman who had recovered from COVID-19. Each CDR3 is given with its conserved first and last residue. D genes are given only for firm matches. Size values are once, few and many counts, or a class for expanded clones, and some rows have none.

TRBV6-2/TRBV6-3	.	.	TRBJ2-7	TGTGCCAGCAGTTACGATGGCAGCTCCTACGAGCAGTACTTC	CASSYDGSSYEQYF
TRBV7-8	.	TRBD1	TRBJ2-7	TGTGCCAGCAGCCGGGACAGGGTCTACGAGCAGTACTTC	CASSRDRVYEQYF
TRBV29-1	.	.	TRBJ1-2	TGCAGCGCCCGCGCGGGCAGCCTCTCTGGGTATGGCTACACCTTC	CSARAGSLSGYGYTF
TRBV18	.	.	TRBJ1-2	TGTGCCAGCTCACCACCGGCAGGCAGGCAGGGCTATGGCTACACCTTC	CASSPPAGRQGYGYTF
TRBV28	.	TRBD1	TRBJ2-7	TGTGCCAGCAGTTTTTCTATCCGGGACAGATTTACCTACGAGCAGTACTTC	CASSFSIRDRFTYEQYF
TRBV4-1	.	TRBD1	TRBJ2-7	TGCGCCAGCAGCCAAGGGCGAGGGGGACAGGGGTTGCGGGAGCAGTACTTC	CASSQGRGGQGLREQYF
TRBV9	.	.	TRBJ1-1	TGTGCCAGCAGCGCGGGACACCTGAACACTGAAGCTTTCTTT	CASSAGHLNTEAFF
TRBV5-5	once	TRBD1	TRBJ1-2	TGTGCCAGCAGCTTGAACAGGGGCAACTATGGCTACACCTTC	CASSLNRGNYGYTF
TRBV2	.	.	TRBJ1-4	TGTGCCAGCAGCCCACAAGCGGGGGCGCGTGAAAAACTGTTTTTT	CASSPQAGAREKLFF
TRBV2	.	.	TRBJ2-1	TGTGCCAGCAGTGAAGACGGGGGGCGGTTTGGTGATGAGCAGTTCTTC	CASSEDGGRFGDEQFF
TRBV7-8	.	.	TRBJ2-7	TGTGCCAGCAGCTTAGAGTACGGGTTCGGCTACGAGCAGTACTTC	CASSLEYGFGYEQYF
TRBV5-5	.	.	TRBJ1-2	TGTGCCAGCAGCTTGGCCGGACAGCCTAACTATGGCTACACCTTC	CASSLAGQPNYGYTF
TRBV30	.	.	TRBJ2-5	TGTGCCTGGAGGGGGGGCTCAGAGGGGGCCCAAGAGACCCAGTACTTC	CAWRGGSEGAQETQYF
TRBV9	.	.	TRBJ1-6	TGTGCCAGCAGCGTAGATTCAGGGATAAACTCACCCCTCCACTTT	CASSVDSGINSPLHF